A single sample gave rise to the 22 T cell receptor beta chains below, sequenced in a study of cytomegalovirus exposure and HLA in healthy donors. The PCR ran on 60 Vbeta and 13 Jbeta primers. Assay: immunoSEQ multiplex PCR; the TCRdb copy retains only in-frame clones and omits some. The table has under 200,000 clones, 71% seen once. The sequenced sample was PBMCs. Every receptor here comes from a girl between 10 and 17 years old in good health and CMV-seronegative.

The chain links TRBV15 to TRBJ1-4; TRBD1 aligns across 11 bases. Germline trimming cut 2 bases from V and 6 bases from J; bases unmatched to any gene: 2. CDR3 size: 15 residues. CDR1 is LNHNV and CDR2 is YYDKDF in the germline V gene (reference sequence). CDR3 nucleotide sequence: TGTGCCACCAGCAGACGGACAGGGGGCGATGAAAAACTGTTTTTT. Translating it yields CATSRRTGGDEKLFF.

This chain uses TRBV5-1 with TRBJ1-5; weak D call: TRBD1 (5 bases). This CDR3 region has 15 residues. Trimming left V 1 base short and J 3 bases short, with 11 bases between. Germline CDR1 SGHRS, CDR2 YFSETQ. The CDR3, as DNA: TGCGCCAGCAGCTTGTCTGGGGCCCCCAATCAGCCCCAGCATTTT. It is translated as CASSLSGAPNQPQHF.

V and J are TRBV25-1 and TRBJ1-1, with TRBD1 matching over 7 bases. CDR3 length: 15 residues. Germline assignment: CDR1 MGHDK and CDR2 SYGVNS. Unmatched junction bases numbered 10, after V lost 4 bases and J lost 5 bases. The CDR3 DNA sequence: TGTGCCAGCAGTGTACCGACAGGGTTGGGAACTGAAGCTTTCTTT. The encoded protein is CASSVPTGLGTEAFF.

A note on this clone: The same CDR3 can be traced to other DNA sequences in this sample. The chain employs TRBV7-9 and TRBJ1-5, with D possibly being TRBD1 (5 bases). V was trimmed by 1 base and J by 4 bases, leaving 8 bases between them. This CDR3 comprises 14 residues. In germline, CDR1 is SEHNR, CDR2 FQNEAQ (reference sequence). The CDR3 loop is CASSLGAGNQPQHF. Here the CDR3 DNA reads TGTGCCAGCAGCTTAGGGGCAGGGAATCAGCCCCAGCATTTT.

J is TRBJ2-7 and V is TRBV14, with 8 bases aligning to TRBD1. This CDR3 is 16 amino acids long. V lost 3 bases and J lost 3; bases outside the gene matches: 10. Germline V gene sequence: CDR1 SGHDN, CDR2 FVKESK. The CDR3 DNA reads TGTGCCAGCAGCCAGTCCTCCGGGACAGGACACTACGAGCAGTACTTC. Its translation is CASSQSSGTGHYEQYF. Full variable domain (remainder filled in from reference TRBV14 and TRBJ2-7): EAGVTQFPSHSVIEKGQTVTLRCDPISGHDNLYWYRRVMGKEIKFLLHFVKESKQDESGMPNNRFLAERTGGTYSTLKVQPAELEDSGVYFCASSQSSGTGHYEQYFGPGTRLTVT.

V and J are TRBV9 and TRBJ1-3; 8 bases are shared with TRBD1. Germline CDR1 SGDLS, CDR2 YYNGEE. The CDR3 runs to 20 residues. After removal of 4 bases from V and 1 base from J, the junction contained 19 bases not matched to a gene. This CDR3 is CASSLGIGQGRRGSGNTIYF. DNA of the CDR3: TGTGCCAGCAGCCTCGGAATCGGACAGGGTCGGAGGGGATCTGGAAACACCATATATTTT.

The J gene is TRBJ2-3, the V gene TRBV14, with TRBD2 matching 9 bases. From germline, CDR1 is SGHDN and CDR2 FVKESK. V shed 6 bases and J 4 bases; nucleotides not matched to a gene: 5. This CDR3 has 14 amino acids. For the CDR3, the DNA is TGTGCCAGCAGTGTCGCGGGGGGGGCAGATACGCAGTATTTT. It yields the protein CASSVAGGADTQYF.

This rearrangement joins TRBV14 to TRBJ1-4; D not certain. Trimming left V 3 bases short and J 8 bases short, with 4 bases between. CDR1 and CDR2 from the germline V gene are SGHDN and FVKESK. The CDR3 has 11 residues. The CDR3 DNA sequence: TGTGCCAGCAGCCACGGGGAAAAACTGTTTTTT. Amino acid sequence: CASSHGEKLFF.

The genes are TRBV2 and TRBJ1-5; TRBD1 matches 10 bases. The ends lost 6 bases at V and 2 bases at J; junction bases unmatched: 13. The CDR3 has 18 residues. Germline V gene sequence: CDR1 SNHLY, CDR2 FYNNEI. The chain's CDR3 is CASRMTGGPSFGNQPQHF. CDR3 sequence (DNA): TGTGCCAGCAGGATGACAGGGGGCCCCTCCTTTGGCAATCAGCCCCAGCATTTT.

V usage is TRBV5-8 and J usage is TRBJ1-1, with TRBD1 as a possible D gene (6 bases). From germline, CDR1 is SGHTS and CDR2 YDEGEE. This CDR3 region has 16 residues. V was pared by 1 base and J by 3 bases, with 16 bases between. Written as DNA, the CDR3 is TGTGCCAGCAGCTTGACGAAAGACAGGTGGTACACTGAAGCTTTCTTT. This sequence encodes CASSLTKDRWYTEAFF.

The V call is TRBV19, the J call TRBJ1-2; 10 bases map to TRBD1. CDR3 length: 17 residues. Trimming took 1 base from V and 5 from J; bases not matched to a gene: 10. Germline loops: CDR1 LNHDA, CDR2 SQIVND (reference sequence). CDR3 sequence reads: CASSIVGFRDRGYGYTF. The CDR3 DNA sequence: TGTGCCAGTAGTATAGTCGGATTCCGGGACAGGGGTTATGGCTACACCTTC.

The chain combines TRBV7-9 with TRBJ1-1; the match to TRBD1 covers 8 bases. Germline CDR1 reads SEHNR; CDR2 reads FQNEAQ (reference sequence). The junction had 9 bases not matched to a gene; V was cut back by 0 bases and J by 6 bases. The CDR3 sequence is 16 residues long. DNA of the CDR3: TGTGCCAGCAGCTTAGCCCACGGACAGGGAGGGTCTGAAGCTTTCTTT. Protein product: CASSLAHGQGGSEAFF.

This clone occurred a few times. This chain joins TRBV27 and TRBJ1-2; possible D gene TRBD1, 5 bases. The CDR3 has 13 amino acids. Trimming cost V 4 bases and J 6 bases, with 12 bases left between them. Per germline, CDR1 MNHEY and CDR2 SMNVEV (reference sequence). The CDR3 here is CASSSGGMDGYTF. In nucleotides, the CDR3 is TGTGCCAGCAGTTCGGGGGGGATGGATGGCTACACCTTC.

The chain uses TRBV6-4 and TRBJ1-6, with D unclear. The germline V and J ends were trimmed by 4 bases and 0 bases, with 10 bases remaining between them. This CDR3 has 16 residues. The germline V gene encodes CDR1 MRHNA and CDR2 SNTAGT. The CDR3 coding sequence is TGTGCCAGCAGTGCCTACTCTAGCTCCTATAATTCACCCCTCCACTTT. Amino acids: CASSAYSSSYNSPLHF.

This chain joins TRBV25-1 and TRBJ1-6; the match to TRBD1 covers 9 bases. Trimming took 5 bases from V and 6 from J; bases not matched to a gene: 8. Germline lookup yields CDR1 MGHDK and CDR2 SYGVNS. The CDR3 covers 16 residues. The CDR3 nucleotides are TGTGCCAGCAGTATAGCCTCGGGACAGGGTAATTCACCCCTCCACTTT. This sequence encodes CASSIASGQGNSPLHF.

CDR3: CASSVGANPYQPQHF. For the CDR3, the DNA is TGTGCCAGCAGTGTTGGAGCCAACCCTTATCAGCCCCAGCATTTT. The chain links TRBV2 to TRBJ1-5; D is ambiguous. Germline V gives CDR1 SNHLY, CDR2 FYNNEI. The V and J ends lost 4 bases and 5 bases respectively, with 15 bases between them. The CDR3 runs 15 residues. Variable domain in full (rest from reference TRBV2 and TRBJ1-5): EPEVTQTPSHQVTQMGQEVILRCVPISNHLYFYWYRQILGQKVEFLVSFYNNEISEKSEIFDDQFSVERPDGSNFTLKIRSTKLEDSAMYFCASSVGANPYQPQHFGDGTRLSIL.

V and J are TRBV15 and TRBJ2-7; TRBD2 is a possible D gene (5 bases). The CDR3 loop spans 13 amino acids. V shed 5 bases and J shed 1 base, with 9 bases lying between them. Per germline, CDR1 LNHNV and CDR2 YYDKDF (reference sequence). The CDR3 loop reads CATSGGLSYEQYF. CDR3 nucleotide sequence: TGTGCCACCAGCGGCGGACTGTCCTACGAGCAGTACTTC.

J is TRBJ1-6 and V is TRBV6-1; 9 nucleotides match TRBD1. The CDR3 runs to 16 residues. Germline CDR1 MNHNS, CDR2 SASEGT. Germline trimming cut 3 bases from V and 10 bases from J; bases unmatched to any gene: 10. CDR3 bases: TGTGCCAGCAGTGAGTTACAGGGGGCTCTTGGCTCACCCCTCCACTTT. Protein sequence: CASSELQGALGSPLHF.

The chain is built from TRBV5-4 and TRBJ2-3, with 7 bases lining up with TRBD1. J was trimmed by 2 bases and V by 0 bases; bases with no gene match: 3. The CDR3 length is 15 residues. Germline loops: CDR1 SGHNT, CDR2 YYREEE (reference sequence). Written as DNA, the CDR3 is TGTGCCAGCAGCTTGGAGGGGGCTTACACAGATACGCAGTATTTT. Residues: CASSLEGAYTDTQYF.

A few counts support this clone. This chain connects TRBV6-1 to TRBJ2-7; weak D call: TRBD1 (5 bases). The germline gives CDR1 MNHNS, CDR2 SASEGT. The CDR3 sequence is 14 residues long. V gave up 1 base and J gave up 0 bases, with 7 bases separating them. The CDR3 DNA reads as TGTGCCAGCAGTGAAGAGGACACCTCCTACGAGCAGTACTTC. Translating gives CASSEEDTSYEQYF.

The V gene is TRBV6-5, the J gene TRBJ1-2; 7 nucleotides align to TRBD1. Looked up from germline, CDR1 is MNHEY and CDR2 is SVGAGI. The CDR3 is 13 amino acids. Trimming cost V 2 bases and J 8 bases; bases outside gene matches: 5. This chain's CDR3 is CASSYDRVRGYTF. CDR3 nucleotides: TGTGCCAGCAGTTACGACAGGGTTCGGGGCTACACCTTC.

The gene calls are TRBV2 and TRBJ1-1; TRBD1 might be the D (6 bases). CDR1 SNHLY and CDR2 FYNNEI come from the germline V gene. Trimming left V 7 bases short and J 6 bases short, with 12 bases between. This CDR3 is built from 12 residues. CDR3 nucleotide sequence: TGTGCCAGCACTGCAACAGGGCCTGAAGCTTTCTTT. Residues: CASTATGPEAFF.